Listed below are T cell receptor beta chains from one sample, sequenced in a study of PD-L1 blockade in urothelial cancer. Clones were sequenced by immunoSEQ multiplex PCR, and TCRdb holds only the in-frame ones, with some missing. The sample carries 25,000 to 30,000 clones, approximately 87% recorded once. Specimen: PBMCs, collected around atezolizumab (anti-PD-L1) treatment. The source of these receptors is a man aged 50-60 years with urothelial cancer. The CDR3 runs from the conserved cysteine through the conserved F or W. The D gene is left open where the match is weak. Clone size appears in some rows only: once, few, many, or a class for an expanded clone.

TRBJ1-1	TRBD1	.	TRBV5-4	TGTGCCAGCAGCTTCCCGGGACAGGGAGGCACTGAAGCTTTCTTT	CASSFPGQGGTEAFF
TRBJ1-2	.	once	TRBV4-1	TGCGCCAGCAGCCAAGTATTTAGCTATGGCTACACCTTC	CASSQVFSYGYTF
TRBJ2-5	TRBD2	.	TRBV28	TGTGCCAGCAGTTTCATAGCGGGGGGGCAAGAGACCCAGTACTTC	CASSFIAGGQETQYF
TRBJ1-6	.	.	TRBV6-5	TGTGCCAGCAGTTACTCGGCGGGTTCCAATTCACCCCTCCACTTT	CASSYSAGSNSPLHF
TRBJ2-5	.	.	TRBV28	TGTGCCAGCACCACAGGCAGGTCAGGCCAAGAGACCCAGTACTTC	CASTTGRSGQETQYF
TRBJ1-1	.	.	TRBV7-9	TGTGCCAGCAGCTTAGCTTGGGCAGTGAACACTGAAGCTTTCTTT	CASSLAWAVNTEAFF
TRBJ2-3	.	.	TRBV5-6	TGTGCCAGCAGCTTGGCTATACTCGCGGTTAGCACAGATACGCAGTATTTT	CASSLAILAVSTDTQYF
TRBJ2-7	.	.	TRBV15	TGTGCCACCAGCAGAGACTCCCAGGGGAATATCGACGAGCAGTACTTC	CATSRDSQGNIDEQYF
TRBJ1-4	TRBD1	few	TRBV5-6	TGTGCCAGCAGGCCAACAGGGGCTGATGAAAAACTGTTTTTT	CASRPTGADEKLFF
TRBJ2-3	TRBD2	.	TRBV25-1	TGTGCCAGAAGACTAGCGGATACTAGCACAGATACGCAGTATTTT	CARRLADTSTDTQYF
TRBJ2-1	.	.	TRBV9	TGTGCCAGCAGCGTAGGAGCTGGGAGCTCCTACAATGAGCAGTTCTTC	CASSVGAGSSYNEQFF
TRBJ1-1	.	once	TRBV7-2	TGTGCCAGCAGCTTAAGGTCTGGACAACTGAACACTGAAGCTTTCTTT	CASSLRSGQLNTEAFF
TRBJ2-3	.	.	TRBV5-4	TGTGCCAGCAGCCAGAGAACAGGTCTAACAGATACGCAGTATTTT	CASSQRTGLTDTQYF
TRBJ2-5	TRBD1	.	TRBV11-2	TGTGCCAGCAGCCCAGGAACCGGGACAGGGAGAGCTGAGACCCAGTACTTC	CASSPGTGTGRAETQYF
TRBJ2-3	TRBD2	.	TRBV18	TGTGCCAGCTCGACTAGCGGGAGCACAGATACGCAGTATTTT	CASSTSGSTDTQYF
TRBJ1-2	.	.	TRBV6-6	TGTGCCAGCAGACAGGGTTTCAGCTATGGCTACACCTTC	CASRQGFSYGYTF
TRBJ2-1	TRBD2	.	TRBV10-3	TGTGCCATCAGTGTAATAGCGGGTGAGCAGTTCTTC	CAISVIAGEQFF
TRBJ2-7	.	.	TRBV7-9	TGTGCCAGCAGCCCGACAGGTTACTACGAGCAGTACTTC	CASSPTGYYEQYF
TRBJ1-2	TRBD1	.	TRBV30	TGTGCCCGCGACAGGGGCGCTGATGGCTACACCTTC	CARDRGADGYTF
TRBJ2-3	TRBD2	once	TRBV6-1	TGTGCCAGCAGTACCCGGACTAGCGTTACAGATACGCAGTATTTT	CASSTRTSVTDTQYF
TRBJ1-1	.	.	TRBV19	TGTGCCAGTAGTATCCCAGGGGCGAACACTGAAGCTTTCTTT	CASSIPGANTEAFF
TRBJ2-4	.	.	TRBV13	TGTGCCAGCAGCCAAGTCGGGGTTACGGCCAAAAACATTCAGTACTTC	CASSQVGVTAKNIQYF
TRBJ2-1	TRBD2	.	TRBV9	TGTGCCAGCAGCGTAGGGGAGGGCATTTACAATGAGCAGTTCTTC	CASSVGEGIYNEQFF
TRBJ2-2	.	once	TRBV6-5	TGTGCCAGCAGTTACGACTACAGAGACGCCGGGGAGCTGTTTTTT	CASSYDYRDAGELFF
TRBJ2-1	TRBD2	.	TRBV19	TGTGCCAGTAGTATTTATGCTAGCGGGACCACGTACAATGAGCAGTTCTTC	CASSIYASGTTYNEQFF
TRBJ1-6	TRBD1	.	TRBV6-5	TGTGCCAGCAGTTTTCAGGGGGCTAGTAATTCACCCCTCCACTTT	CASSFQGASNSPLHF
TRBJ2-7	.	once	TRBV27	TGTGCCAGCAGGGTGACCAGGGGCAGGGATTTGTCCTACGAGCAGTACTTC	CASRVTRGRDLSYEQYF
TRBJ2-7	TRBD2	.	TRBV2	TGTGCCAGCAGGAAGGACATCACCGCTGGGGGGGCCTACGAGCAGTACTTC	CASRKDITAGGAYEQYF
TRBJ2-7	.	.	TRBV28	TGTGCCAGCAGCAAAGGGGGCTCCTACGAGCAGTACTTC	CASSKGGSYEQYF
TRBJ1-1	.	.	TRBV2	TGTGCCAGCAGTGGGACAGCCGGAAGCACTGAAGCTTTCTTT	CASSGTAGSTEAFF
TRBJ1-1	.	few	TRBV18	TGTGCCAGCTCACCCCAGGGCCGGACTGAAGCTTTCTTT	CASSPQGRTEAFF
TRBJ1-5	.	.	TRBV9	TGTGCCAGCAGCGTAGCGGCAGGGGGCAATCAGCCCCAGCATTTT	CASSVAAGGNQPQHF
TRBJ2-2	TRBD1	.	TRBV10-2	TGCGCCAGCAGTGATTTCGGGACAGCGGCCGGGGAGCTGTTTTTT	CASSDFGTAAGELFF
TRBJ1-1	.	once	TRBV6-5	TGTGCCAGCAGTTACGGGGGGGGCACTGAAGCTTTCTTT	CASSYGGGTEAFF
TRBJ1-5	TRBD1	.	TRBV27	TGTGCCAGCAGTTTTAGGACAGGGGGCCATCAGCCCCAGCATTTT	CASSFRTGGHQPQHF
TRBJ2-1	.	.	TRBV27	TGTGCCAGCAGTCTGACGGGAAGCTCCTACAATGAGCAGTTCTTC	CASSLTGSSYNEQFF
TRBJ1-4	TRBD1	.	TRBV14	TGTGCCAGCAGCCAAGAGGTGACAGGGCTGACTAATGAAAAACTGTTTTTT	CASSQEVTGLTNEKLFF
TRBJ1-2	TRBD1	.	TRBV6-1	TGTGCCAGCATAGCTCCCAGACAGGGTAGTTCTGGCTACACCTTC	CASIAPRQGSSGYTF
TRBJ2-1	TRBD1	.	TRBV6-5	TGTGCCAGCAGTTACCTAGGGGGCGCAGGCAATGAGCAGTTCTTC	CASSYLGGAGNEQFF
TRBJ2-3	.	.	TRBV27	TGTGCCAGCAGTTTAGCTAGCTCTAGCACAGATACGCAGTATTTT	CASSLASSSTDTQYF
TRBJ1-4	.	.	TRBV19	TGTGCCAGTAGATTGGGCTTGGCCGGGGTGGCAAGTGAAAAACTGTTTTTT	CASRLGLAGVASEKLFF
TRBJ2-1	TRBD2	.	TRBV5-1	TGCGCCAGCAGCTTGCGGGGGGGCCCCAATGAGCAGTTCTTC	CASSLRGGPNEQFF
TRBJ2-2	TRBD2	.	TRBV10-1	TGCGCCAGCAGTGCTTCGGTGGGAGGGTGGACCGGGGAGCTGTTTTTT	CASSASVGGWTGELFF
TRBJ1-2	TRBD1	medium-sized	TRBV30	TGTGCCTTCAGGGGGCTTGGCTACACCTTC	CAFRGLGYTF
TRBJ2-2	.	.	TRBV19	TGTGCCAGTAGTAATGAGGGCAGCTTTAACACCGGGGAGCTGTTTTTT	CASSNEGSFNTGELFF